The sample holds one count of the clone carrying this TCR beta chain. The CDR3 extends over 13 amino acids. V was trimmed by 8 bases and J by 11 bases, leaving 21 bases between them. Combining a sample-barcoded 5' primer with a J-beta primer mix, a second PCR ran for roughly 6 to 12 cycles. TCRdb itself ran the 5' RACE reads through MiXCR, one entry per CDR3 protein. The sample has some 890,000 distinct CDR3 sequences, 25% to 30% seen once; the top ten hold more than 8.5%. These data belong to a study of blood T cells in healthy people across ages. The sample was also linked to a second study, of T cells of mothers and their children.

Sequencing input: blood. The chain uses TRBV12-3 or TRBV12-4 and TRBJ2-5, with TRBD1 as a possible D gene (5 bases). The clonotype originates from a woman in her 40s in good health. The DNA for the CDR3 is TGTGCCAGCTTAACGACAGTATACAATAAGCAGTACTTC. Translation: CASLTTVYNKQYF.